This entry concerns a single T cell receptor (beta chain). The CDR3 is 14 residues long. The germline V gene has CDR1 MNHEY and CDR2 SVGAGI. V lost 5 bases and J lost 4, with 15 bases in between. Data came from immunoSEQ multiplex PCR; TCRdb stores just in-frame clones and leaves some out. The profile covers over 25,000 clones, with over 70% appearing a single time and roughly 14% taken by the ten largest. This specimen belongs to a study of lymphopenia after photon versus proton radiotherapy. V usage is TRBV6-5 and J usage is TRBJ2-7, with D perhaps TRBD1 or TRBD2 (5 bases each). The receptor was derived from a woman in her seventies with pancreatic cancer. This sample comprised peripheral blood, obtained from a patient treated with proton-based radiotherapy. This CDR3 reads CASSPPGLHYEQYF. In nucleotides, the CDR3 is TGTGCCAGCAGTCCCCCGGGGCTTCATTACGAGCAGTACTTC.